Listed below are T cell receptor beta chains from one sample, sequenced in a study of T cell changes during pregnancy in multiple sclerosis. The repertoire was sequenced with immunoSEQ multiplex PCR; TCRdb's copy has only in-frame clones and lacks some. The table shows 55,000 to 80,000 clones, with roughly nine tenths occurring only once. The specimen comprised peripheral blood, sampled after pregnancy. These receptors all stem from a female donor in good health, enrolled as a control in a pregnancy study. Both conserved end residues are part of each CDR3. A D gene is named only where the DNA matches it firmly. Expanded clones get a size class; other rows say once, few or many, or leave the size out.

v_gene	j_gene	abundance	d_gene	CDR3aa	CDR3nt
TRBV19	TRBJ1-2	.	.	CASRSRALYGYTF	TGTGCCAGTAGATCTAGAGCGTTATATGGCTACACCTTC
TRBV30	TRBJ1-1	few	.	CAWTLGPNTEAFF	TGTGCCTGGACCCTGGGCCCGAACACTGAAGCTTTCTTT
TRBV19	TRBJ2-2	.	TRBD2	CASRGLGTGELFF	TGTGCCAGTAGGGGACTAGGCACCGGGGAGCTGTTTTTT
TRBV7-8	TRBJ1-1	.	.	CASSLTRMNTEAFF	TGTGCCAGCAGCTTAACCAGGATGAACACTGAAGCTTTCTTT
TRBV7-8	TRBJ1-3	.	TRBD1	CASSETGGYTIYF	TGTGCCAGCAGCGAAACAGGGGGCTACACCATATATTTT
TRBV6-6	TRBJ2-1	once	.	CASSYPGEEQFF	TGTGCCAGCAGTTACCCGGGGGAAGAGCAGTTCTTC
TRBV30	TRBJ2-3	.	TRBD2	CAWTSGSTDTQYF	TGTGCCTGGACTAGCGGGAGCACAGATACGCAGTATTTT
TRBV19	TRBJ1-2	.	.	CASTGQINYGYTF	TGTGCCAGTACTGGACAGATTAACTATGGCTACACCTTC
TRBV19	TRBJ1-1	.	.	CASSVTANTEAFF	TGTGCCAGTAGTGTGACTGCGAACACTGAAGCTTTCTTT
TRBV7-9	TRBJ1-2	.	.	CASSSTGGNYGYTF	TGTGCCAGCAGCTCCACGGGCGGGAACTATGGCTACACCTTC
TRBV6-5	TRBJ2-3	.	.	CATSQGPDTQYF	TGTGCGACGAGTCAGGGCCCAGATACGCAGTATTTT
TRBV10-3	TRBJ2-7	.	.	CAISDSQIPYEQYF	TGTGCCATCAGTGATAGCCAGATTCCCTACGAGCAGTACTTC
TRBV4-2	TRBJ1-2	.	.	CASSQGVVRGIDYGYTF	TGTGCCAGCAGCCAAGGAGTCGTGAGGGGGATTGACTATGGCTACACCTTC